What follows are 6 T cell receptor beta chains derived from one specimen sequenced in a study of cytomegalovirus exposure and HLA in healthy donors listed by TCRdb under 2017. Libraries were built with the immunoSEQ multiplex PCR assay. For the multiplex PCR, a mixture combining 60 forward primers for TCR Vbeta segments and 13 reverse primers for TCR Jbeta segments was used. TCRdb retrieved this table from immuneACCESS and kept in-frame rearrangements only. Not all clones are present; in checked studies, unresolved V genes account for under half, and no reason is known for the remainder. This sample has some 140,000 clones in its table, and approximately 80% of those were observed once. Of the sample, 2.2% falls within the top ten clones. The material sequenced was PBMCs. The receptors shown here come from a man aged 30-40 years in good health and CMV-seronegative.

The chain employs TRBV13 and TRBJ1-2; the D gene is possibly TRBD1 (6 bases). The CDR3 has 18 amino acids. The germline V gene has CDR1 PRHDT and CDR2 FYEKMQ (reference sequence). Trimming shortened V by 3 bases and J by 0 bases, and 20 bases separated the two germline ends. CDR3: CASSLSPSGALANYGYTF. DNA for the CDR3: TGTGCCAGCAGCTTGTCCCCTTCAGGGGCCCTAGCTAACTATGGCTACACCTTC.

V usage is TRBV30 and J usage is TRBJ1-5; D perhaps matches TRBD1 (5 bases). CDR1 GTSNPN and CDR2 SVGIG come from the germline V gene (reference sequence). The V gene lost 1 base and the J gene lost 0 bases, with 10 bases spanning the gap. This CDR3 comprises 15 residues. The CDR3 bases are TGTGCCTGGAGTGGACAGATTAATAGCAATCAGCCCCAGCATTTT. Translating gives CAWSGQINSNQPQHF. The full variable domain, its missing parts supplied by reference TRBV30 and TRBJ1-5, is SQTIHQWPATLVQPVGSPLSLECTVEGTSNPNLYWYRQAAGRGLQLLFYSVGIGQISSEVPQNLSASRPQDRQFILSSKKLLLSDSGFYLCAWSGQINSNQPQHFGDGTRLSIL.

This sequence joins TRBV2 and TRBJ2-3, with D possibly matching TRBD2 (6 bases). Between the trimmed V and J ends, which lost 6 bases and 6 bases, there was a span of 19 bases. The CDR3 contains 15 residues. The germline V gene has CDR1 SNHLY and CDR2 FYNNEI. The CDR3 sequence: CASRARGLHLDTQYF. The CDR3 coding sequence is TGTGCCAGCAGGGCCCGGGGACTCCACCTTGATACGCAGTATTTT.

The chain combines TRBV4-3 with TRBJ2-7, with 10 bases that match TRBD2. CDR1 LGHNA and CDR2 YSLEER come from the germline V gene. Trimming at V came to 0 bases and at J to 0 bases, leaving 8 bases not matched to a gene. The CDR3 length is 18 residues. The CDR3 nucleotides read TGCGCCAGCAGCCAAGATAGGTCTAGCGGGAGTTACTCCTACGAGCAGTACTTC. Translating gives CASSQDRSSGSYSYEQYF.

This sequence joins TRBV11-3 and TRBJ2-1, with 9 bases lining up with TRBD2. V trimming: 1 base; J trimming: 4 bases; junction bases outside the gene matches: 2. Looked up from germline, CDR1 is SGHNT and CDR2 is YENEEA. This CDR3 has 15 amino acids. CDR3 bases: TGTGCCAGCAGCTTAGTCGCGGGAGGGTACAATGAGCAGTTCTTC. Translated: CASSLVAGGYNEQFF.

The V and J genes are TRBV28 and TRBJ1-1; D possibly corresponds to TRBD1 (5 bases). Germline lookup yields CDR1 MDHEN and CDR2 SYDVKM. CDR3 length: 13 amino acids. The germline V and J ends were trimmed by 8 bases and 4 bases, with 14 bases remaining between them. For the CDR3, the DNA is TGTGCCAGCTCAGGGTTGTTTGGCACTGAAGCTTTCTTT. This translates into CASSGLFGTEAFF.